The 20 T cell receptor beta chains presented below share a single source sample, sequenced in a study of identical twins (TCRdb year 2016). Receptor amplification or capture employed 5' RACE. Instrument used: Illumina HiSeq 2000. In TCRdb, the public reads were trimmed at Q25 with fastp and aligned with MiXCR, with productive beta chains retained. All rows with the same CDR3 protein become a single entry with the most common DNA and genes. Counted in this sample were approximately 700,000 distinct CDR3 sequences; around 6% of them appeared once. The ten most abundant clones make up around 1.9% of the sample. Material for sequencing was naive T cells sorted from blood. The cell subset or site label of this sample denotes: cells isolated with a human naive T-cell isolation kit. These receptors were taken from a man aged 18 to 30 in good health.

The chain uses TRBV12-3 or TRBV12-4 and TRBJ1-5; 10 bases agree with TRBD1. V was clipped by 6 bases and J by 6 bases; unmatched bases: 8. The CDR3 runs to 15 residues. CDR3 sequence (DNA): TGTGCCAGCAGCTGGGACAGGGGATTAGCTCAGCCCCAGCATTTT. Translating it yields CASSWDRGLAQPQHF.

This chain connects TRBV10-3 to TRBJ1-1; D may be TRBD1 (6 bases). The CDR3 is 17 residues long. CDR1 ENHRY and CDR2 SYGVKD come from the germline V gene. Trimming stripped 7 bases from V and 6 bases from J, with 27 bases between. In nucleotides, the CDR3 is TGTGCCATCATCCGGGCAGGGGAAAGGAATAAGGCACCTGAAGCTTTCTTT. Its translation: CAIIRAGERNKAPEAFF.

This clonotype came up many times. V and J are TRBV2 and TRBJ2-7, with TRBD1 matching over 11 bases. V was pared by 6 bases and J by 0 bases, with 4 bases of the junction left unmatched. This CDR3 is built from 15 residues. Germline V gene sequence: CDR1 SNHLY, CDR2 FYNNEI. Written as DNA, the CDR3 is TGTGCCAGCAGGATCGGGACAGGGGGCTCCTACGAGCAGTACGTC. Its translation is CASRIGTGGSYEQYV.

This clonotype was detected ten times or more. The chain couples TRBV6-5 to TRBJ2-5; 7 bases are shared with TRBD1. The CDR3 contains 14 residues. V was clipped by 0 bases and J by 4 bases; unmatched bases: 2. Looked up from germline, CDR1 is MNHEY and CDR2 is SVGAGI. CDR3 sequence reads: CASSYSNRGETQYF. The CDR3 nucleotides read TGTGCCAGCAGTTACTCAAACAGGGGAGAGACCCAGTACTTC.

The table lists this clonotype with many counts. The CDR3 loop reads CSVVLPSNYGYTF. DNA for the CDR3: TGCAGCGTTGTTCTCCCGTCTAACTATGGCTACACCTTC. This chain links TRBV29-1 with TRBJ1-2; D unresolved. The ends were cut back, 4 bases at V and 0 bases at J, with 9 bases in the middle. Germline V gene lookup returns CDR1 SQVTM and CDR2 ANQGSEA. The CDR3 is 13 amino acids.

This clonotype showed up just a few times. This chain connects TRBV20-1 to TRBJ2-3; D call uncertain. The CDR3 totals 14 residues. Trimming stripped 1 base from V and 4 bases from J, with 12 bases between. Germline CDR1 DFQATT, CDR2 SNEGSKA (reference sequence). This CDR3 is CSARVPSLADTQYF. Here the CDR3 DNA reads TGCAGTGCTAGAGTCCCGAGTCTCGCAGATACGCAGTATTTT.

This clonotype has a handful of counts. The chain recombines TRBV7-8 with TRBJ1-3; D possibly corresponds to TRBD1 (6 bases). CDR3 size: 15 residues. The V end lost 5 bases, the J end lost 2 bases, and 13 bases lay between the germline ends. Germline loops: CDR1 SGHVS, CDR2 FQNEAQ. CDR3 region: CASSVQGGPGNTIYF. In DNA, the CDR3 is TGTGCCAGCAGCGTACAGGGTGGCCCTGGAAACACCATATATTTT.

This clonotype was picked up many times. J is TRBJ2-3 and V is TRBV6-1; D might be TRBD2 (6 bases). The germline CDR1 and CDR2 sequences are MNHNS and SASEGT. CDR3 size: 13 residues. Trimming removed 7 bases from V and 3 bases from J, with 11 bases in between. This chain's CDR3 is CASTPGGTDTQYF. CDR3 coding DNA: TGTGCCAGCACCCCCGGGGGAACAGATACGCAGTATTTT.

This clonotype was detected only a few times. The chain recombines TRBV6-4 with TRBJ1-5; 9 nucleotides match TRBD1. Germline CDR1 reads MRHNA; CDR2 reads SNTAGT. Unmatched junction bases numbered 9, after V lost 0 bases and J lost 6 bases. The CDR3 loop spans 17 amino acids. The CDR3 loop is CASSDSSGTGKFQPQHF. The CDR3 region has the DNA TGTGCCAGCAGTGACTCATCCGGGACAGGGAAATTTCAGCCCCAGCATTTT.

This clonotype was recorded many times. The chain combines TRBV27 with TRBJ2-2, with 7 bases identical to TRBD1. Germline loops: CDR1 MNHEY, CDR2 SMNVEV (reference sequence). This CDR3 region has 15 residues. V lost 5 bases, J lost 1 base, and 4 bases stayed unmatched. The CDR3 nucleotides read TGTGCCAGCAGTCAGACAGGGTGGAACACCGGGGAGCTGTTTTTT. It codes for CASSQTGWNTGELFF.

This clonotype was detected ten times or more. The chain links TRBV5-1 to TRBJ2-7; D perhaps matches TRBD2 (6 bases). V lost 0 bases and J lost 5, with 9 bases in between. CDR1 is SGHRS and CDR2 is YFSETQ in the germline V gene. The CDR3 contains 13 residues. CDR3 nucleotides: TGCGCCAGCAGCTTGGAGGGAGGTGACGAGCAGTACGTC. This sequence encodes CASSLEGGDEQYV.

The chain combines TRBV6-2 or TRBV6-3 with TRBJ2-5; no firm D call. V was clipped by 0 bases and J by 5 bases, with 13 bases between them. CDR1 is MNHEY and CDR2 is SVGEGT in the germline V gene. The length of the CDR3 is 15 residues. The CDR3 DNA sequence: TGTGCCAGCAGTTACTCTTCGATTCGGCGGGAGACCCAGTACTTC. It specifies CASSYSSIRRETQYF.

This chain connects TRBV2 to TRBJ2-6; weak D call: TRBD1 (6 bases). Germline V gene sequence: CDR1 SNHLY, CDR2 FYNNEI. Trimming took 9 bases from V and 1 from J, leaving 10 bases between them. The length of the CDR3 is 14 residues. The CDR3 nucleotides are TGTGCCAGATCAGGGGCTTCTGGGGCCAACGTCCTGACTTTC. As protein: CARSGASGANVLTF.

V gene TRBV5-1 combines with J gene TRBJ2-1, with 9 bases identical to TRBD1. The junction had 10 bases not matched to a gene; V was cut back by 2 bases and J by 1 base. Germline V gives CDR1 SGHRS, CDR2 YFSETQ. The CDR3 length is 18 residues. The CDR3 sequence: CASSFRTGDRLSYNEQFF. CDR3 DNA sequence: TGCGCCAGCAGCTTCCGGACAGGGGACCGCCTATCCTACAATGAGCAGTTCTTC.

This clonotype was seen a few times. The chain uses TRBV10-3 and TRBJ2-7; 12 positions match TRBD2. J gave up 4 bases and V 3 bases, and 10 bases lay outside the gene matches. Germline V gives CDR1 ENHRY, CDR2 SYGVKD. The CDR3 consists of 17 residues. CDR3 in DNA: TGTGCCATCAGTGAAGATTCCTTGACTAGCGGGAGTTACGAGCAGTACGTC. It encodes CAISEDSLTSGSYEQYV.

The sample holds a few counts of this clonotype. The CDR3 loop is CASSDVRSSYNEQFF. For the CDR3, the DNA is TGTGCCAGCAGCGACGTCCGGAGCTCCTACAATGAGCAGTTCTTC. This chain joins TRBV7-2 and TRBJ2-1; D is undetermined. This CDR3 has 15 amino acids. Trimming took 5 bases from V and 0 from J, leaving 11 bases between them. CDR1 is SGHTA and CDR2 is FQGNSA in the germline V gene.

This clonotype was observed many times. The chain recombines TRBV3-1 with TRBJ2-5; D is unresolved. Germline loops: CDR1 LGHDT, CDR2 YNNKEL (reference sequence). The CDR3 runs 13 residues. V lost 1 base to trimming and J lost 5 bases, with 8 bases between them. The CDR3 nucleotides read TGTGCCAGCAGCCAAGTAATAAAGGAGACCCAGTACTTC. This encodes CASSQVIKETQYF.

This clonotype was detected ten times or more. CDR3 nucleotides: TGCAGTGTGGAGGGTGGAGGTCAATTTAGTGAGCAGTTCTTC. It is translated as CSVEGGGQFSEQFF. The chain combines TRBV20-1 with TRBJ2-1; the D gene is possibly TRBD2 (6 bases). Germline values: CDR1 DFQATT, CDR2 SNEGSKA (reference sequence). V was pared by 7 bases and J by 9 bases, with 22 bases between. The CDR3 has 14 amino acids.

The sample holds a few counts of this clonotype. V and J are TRBV5-1 and TRBJ1-5; perhaps TRBD1 as D (5 bases). The CDR3 covers 14 residues. The V end lost 0 bases, the J end lost 6 bases, and 10 bases lay between the germline ends. Germline values: CDR1 SGHRS, CDR2 YFSETQ. The CDR3, as DNA: TGCGCCAGCAGCTTGGATCAGGGACGTCAGCCCCAGCATTTT. It specifies CASSLDQGRQPQHF.

This clonotype showed up many times. CDR3 protein: CASSVSGQDLAFF. In DNA, the CDR3 is TGTGCCAGCAGCGTATCCGGACAGGACCTGGCTTTCTTT. The chain is built from TRBV9 and TRBJ1-1, with TRBD1 matching over 7 bases. Germline V gene data show CDR1 as SGDLS and CDR2 as YYNGEE. The CDR3 spans 13 residues. The V segment lost 1 base and the J segment 11 bases; nucleotides outside the gene matches: 8.